Described below is a single T cell receptor (beta chain) sequence and its context. The data belong to a study of identifying expanded T cells in peripheral blood. Libraries were prepared by immunoSEQ multiplex PCR; TCRdb keeps only in-frame clonotypes and omits some of them. The data contain more than 95,000 clones, approximately 88% of them singletons. This CDR3 contains 11 residues. The V end lost 5 bases, the J end lost 7 bases, and 11 bases lay between the germline ends. Germline V CDR1 and CDR2: GTSNPN, SVGIG (reference sequence). Sequencing was carried out using blood. The chain carries TRBV30 and TRBJ2-5; the D gene is possibly TRBD2 (5 bases). This clonotype originated in a person aged 18-70 years in good health. The CDR3 spells CAWFSAGTQYF. Written as DNA, the CDR3 is TGTGCCTGGTTTTCTGCGGGGACCCAGTACTTC.